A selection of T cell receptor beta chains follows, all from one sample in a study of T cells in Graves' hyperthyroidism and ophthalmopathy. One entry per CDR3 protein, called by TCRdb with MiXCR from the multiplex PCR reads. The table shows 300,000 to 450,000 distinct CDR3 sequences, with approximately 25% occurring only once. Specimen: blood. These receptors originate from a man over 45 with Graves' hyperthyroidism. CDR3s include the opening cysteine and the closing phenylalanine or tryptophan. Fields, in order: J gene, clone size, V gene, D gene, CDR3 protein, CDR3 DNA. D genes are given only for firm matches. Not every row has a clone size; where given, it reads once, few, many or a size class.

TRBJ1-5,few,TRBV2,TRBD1,CASSPGQGPRQPQHF,TGTGCCAGCAGTCCCGGACAGGGCCCGCGTCAGCCCCAGCATTTT
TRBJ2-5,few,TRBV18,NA,CASSPLRTQETQYF,TGTGCCAGCTCACCATTAAGAACCCAAGAGACCCAGTACTTC
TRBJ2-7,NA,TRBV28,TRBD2,CASTSGTSGSAAYEQYF,TGTGCCAGCACCTCGGGGACTAGCGGGAGTGCGGCCTACGAGCAGTACTTC
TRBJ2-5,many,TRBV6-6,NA,CASSYDETQYF,TGTGCCAGCAGTTACGATGAGACCCAGTACTTC
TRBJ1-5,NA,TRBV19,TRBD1,CASRRQGERSNQPQHF,TGTGCCAGTAGGAGACAGGGGGAGAGGAGCAATCAGCCCCAGCATTTT
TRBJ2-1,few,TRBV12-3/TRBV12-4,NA,CASSVVAGPGGEQFF,TGTGCCAGCAGCGTAGTAGCGGGCCCAGGGGGTGAGCAGTTCTTC
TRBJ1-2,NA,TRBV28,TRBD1,CASSPTGTGISNGYTF,TGTGCCAGCAGTCCCACCGGGACAGGGATATCGAATGGCTACACCTTC
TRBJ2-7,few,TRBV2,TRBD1,CASRQTGIYEQYF,TGTGCCAGCAGGCAGACAGGGATCTACGAGCAGTACTTC
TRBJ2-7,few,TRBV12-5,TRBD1,CASGLVDRGSYEQYF,TGTGCTAGTGGTTTGGTTGACAGGGGCTCCTACGAGCAGTACTTC
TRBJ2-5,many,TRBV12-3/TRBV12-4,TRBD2,CASRLAAEETQYF,TGTGCCAGTAGACTAGCTGCCGAAGAGACCCAGTACTTC
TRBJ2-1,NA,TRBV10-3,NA,CAINNGYNEQFF,TGTGCCATCAACAACGGATACAATGAGCAGTTCTTC
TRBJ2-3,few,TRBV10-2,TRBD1,CASGTVDTQYF,TGCGCCAGCGGGACAGTAGATACGCAGTATTTT
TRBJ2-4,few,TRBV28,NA,CASSFFITGHSKNIQYF,TGTGCCAGCAGTTTTTTCATTACAGGGCATTCCAAAAACATTCAGTACTTC
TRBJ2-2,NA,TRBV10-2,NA,CASSEPITGELFF,TGCGCCAGCAGTGAGCCGATCACCGGGGAGCTGTTTTTT
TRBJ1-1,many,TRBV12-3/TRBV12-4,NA,CASSSGRTGTEAFF,TGTGCCAGCAGTAGCGGCAGGACGGGCACTGAAGCTTTCTTT
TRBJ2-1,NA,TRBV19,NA,CAREGGQSYNEQFF,TGTGCCAGGGAGGGGGGACAGTCCTACAATGAGCAGTTCTTC
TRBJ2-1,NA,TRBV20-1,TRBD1,CSAGYTGDDEQFF,TGCAGTGCTGGTTATACAGGGGACGATGAGCAGTTCTTC
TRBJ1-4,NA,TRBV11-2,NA,CASSLPQGEKLFF,TGTGCCAGCAGCTTACCTCAGGGGGAAAAACTGTTTTTT
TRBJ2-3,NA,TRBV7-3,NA,CASSDGLADTQYF,TGTGCCAGCAGCGATGGACTTGCAGATACGCAGTATTTT
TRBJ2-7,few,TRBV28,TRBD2,CASGAGGSTSYEQYF,TGTGCCAGCGGGGCTGGCGGGAGTACATCCTACGAGCAGTACTTC
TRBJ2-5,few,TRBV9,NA,CASSVTSGSIETQYF,TGTGCCAGCAGCGTAACTTCCGGGAGTATAGAGACCCAGTACTTC
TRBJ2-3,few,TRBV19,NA,CASTPPSADTQYF,TGTGCCAGTACCCCCCCGTCCGCCGATACGCAGTATTTT
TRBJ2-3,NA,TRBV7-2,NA,CASSLFWDTQYF,TGTGCCAGCAGCTTATTCTGGGATACGCAGTATTTT
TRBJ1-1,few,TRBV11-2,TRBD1,CASSSGQGAGEAFF,TGTGCCAGCAGCTCCGGACAGGGGGCAGGTGAAGCTTTCTTT
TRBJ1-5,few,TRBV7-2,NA,CASSPPGGLSNQPQHF,TGTGCCAGCAGCCCACCGGGAGGCCTGAGCAATCAGCCCCAGCATTTT
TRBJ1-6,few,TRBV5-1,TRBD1,CASSNRQGSGDSPLHF,TGCGCCAGCAGCAACCGACAGGGCAGTGGTGATTCACCCCTCCACTTT
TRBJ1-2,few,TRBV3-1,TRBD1,CASFGTAVGYTF,TGTGCCAGCTTTGGGACAGCCGTGGGCTACACCTTC
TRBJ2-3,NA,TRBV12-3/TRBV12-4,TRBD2,CASSTIAGAWDTQYF,TGTGCCAGCAGTACTATAGCGGGAGCTTGGGATACGCAGTATTTT
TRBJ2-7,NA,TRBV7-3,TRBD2,CASRRGTSGYEQYF,TGTGCCAGCAGGAGGGGGACTAGCGGATACGAGCAGTACTTC
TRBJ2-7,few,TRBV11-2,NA,CASSLEAGEDEQYF,TGTGCCAGCAGCTTAGAAGCAGGGGAGGACGAGCAGTACTTC
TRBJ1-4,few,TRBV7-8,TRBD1,CASSPPRGTGAEKLFF,TGTGCCAGCAGCCCACCTAGGGGGACAGGGGCTGAAAAACTGTTTTTT
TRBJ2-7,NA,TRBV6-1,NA,CASSAPSRTSYEQYF,TGTGCCAGCAGTGCGCCCAGCAGAACTTCCTACGAGCAGTACTTC
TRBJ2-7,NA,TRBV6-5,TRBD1,CASSYRAGGDFEQYF,TGTGCCAGCAGTTACAGGGCAGGGGGTGATTTCGAGCAGTACTTC
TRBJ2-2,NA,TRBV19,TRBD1,CASHRGRSGELFF,TGTGCCAGCCACAGGGGGCGCTCCGGGGAGCTGTTTTTT
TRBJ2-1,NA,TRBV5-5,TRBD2,CASSLPLVAGGHNEQFF,TGTGCCAGCAGCTTGCCGCTCGTTGCGGGGGGCCACAATGAGCAGTTCTTC
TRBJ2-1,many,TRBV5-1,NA,CASSLATGTINEQFF,TGCGCCAGCAGCTTGGCGACAGGGACTATCAATGAGCAGTTCTTC
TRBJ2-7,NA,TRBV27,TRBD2,CASSPPTSGKGEQYF,TGTGCCAGCAGCCCTCCGACTAGCGGGAAAGGAGAGCAGTACTTC
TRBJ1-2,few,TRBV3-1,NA,CASSLTTDNYGYTF,TGTGCCAGCAGCCTTACGACCGATAACTATGGCTACACCTTC
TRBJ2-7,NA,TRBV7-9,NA,CASSIGLSSGEQYF,TGTGCCAGCAGCATCGGACTATCCTCGGGGGAGCAGTACTTC
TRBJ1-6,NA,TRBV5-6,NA,CASSPGDNSPLHF,TGTGCCAGCAGCCCCGGGGATAATTCACCCCTCCACTTT
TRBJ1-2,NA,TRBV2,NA,CASSATSYGYTF,TGTGCCAGCAGTGCTACAAGCTATGGCTACACCTTC
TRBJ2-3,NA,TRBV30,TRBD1,CAWSVGSGTGADTQYF,TGTGCCTGGAGTGTGGGATCCGGGACAGGGGCCGATACGCAGTATTTT
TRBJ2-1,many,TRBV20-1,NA,CSARDLGLLGESSYNEQFF,TGCAGTGCTAGAGATCTGGGCTTGCTGGGGGAGAGCTCCTACAATGAGCAGTTCTTC
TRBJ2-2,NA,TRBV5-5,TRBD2,CASSPPPREKVTGELFF,TGTGCCAGCAGCCCCCCGCCGCGGGAGAAGGTTACCGGGGAGCTGTTTTTT
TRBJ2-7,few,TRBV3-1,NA,CASSHTDGGYGQYF,TGTGCCAGCAGCCACACGGACGGGGGCTACGGGCAGTACTTC
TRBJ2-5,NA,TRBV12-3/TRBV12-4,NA,CASSLGGRYQETQYF,TGTGCCAGCAGTTTAGGGGGGCGGTACCAAGAGACCCAGTACTTC
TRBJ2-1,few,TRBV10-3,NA,CAISEGGSYNEQFF,TGTGCCATCAGTGAAGGCGGGTCCTACAATGAGCAGTTCTTC
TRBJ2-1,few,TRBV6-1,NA,CASNADYNEQFF,TGTGCCAGCAACGCAGACTACAATGAGCAGTTCTTC
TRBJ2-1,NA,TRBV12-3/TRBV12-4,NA,CASSPQGSYNNEQFF,TGTGCCAGCAGTCCACAGGGTTCCTACAACAATGAGCAGTTCTTC
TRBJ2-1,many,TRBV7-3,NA,CASSWRGGEQFF,TGTGCCAGCAGCTGGAGGGGGGGTGAGCAGTTCTTC
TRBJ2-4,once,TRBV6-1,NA,CAFTEGYLAKNIQYF,TGTGCCTTCACAGAGGGCTACCTAGCCAAAAACATTCAGTACTTC
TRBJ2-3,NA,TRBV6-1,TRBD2,CASSEASGRARAGGFDTQYF,TGTGCCAGCAGTGAAGCTAGCGGCAGGGCCAGGGCGGGAGGTTTTGATACGCAGTATTTT